These T cell receptor beta chains were read from a single sample in a study of shared clonotypes between healthy human individuals. This table comes from immunoSEQ multiplex PCR, and its TCRdb copy is limited to in-frame clones, with some not included. The data show about 2,500,000 clones, more than 90% seen once. The source material was naive CD4+ T cells sorted from blood. The source of these receptors is a young man in good health. Both conserved end residues are part of each CDR3. A D gene is named only where the DNA matches it firmly. Clone size is not always given. Where it is, it says once, few, many or a class for expanded clones.

>NA|TRBJ2-2|NA|TRBV11-2
TGTGCCAGCAGCTCCCTAGGCAGGGCGAACACCGGGGAGCTGTTTTTT
CASSSLGRANTGELFF
>NA|TRBJ2-1|NA|TRBV30
TGTGCCTGGAGTGTCCGGGACGCCGCCTGGGAGCAGTTCTTC
CAWSVRDAAWEQFF
>NA|TRBJ1-2|NA|TRBV18
TGTGCCAGCTCACCGGGACGGACTTATGGCTACACCTTC
CASSPGRTYGYTF
>NA|TRBJ1-2|TRBD1|TRBV5-1
TGCGCCAGCAGCTTGGAGCCGGGACAGGGGAGTAGAGGCTACACCTTC
CASSLEPGQGSRGYTF
>NA|TRBJ1-1|NA|TRBV7-2
TGTGCCAGCAGCTTAGCAGCGGGGACGGATACTGAAGCTTTCTTT
CASSLAAGTDTEAFF
>few|TRBJ1-4|NA|TRBV20-1
TGCAGTGCGGATTACGAGGAAAAACTGTTTTTT
CSADYEEKLFF
>NA|TRBJ2-7|TRBD2|TRBV10-3
TGTGCCATAGCGACGGGGGCGGGAGGGCTCTACGAGCAGTACTTC
CAIATGAGGLYEQYF
>NA|TRBJ2-3|TRBD2|TRBV18
TGTGCCAGCTCACCGACTAGCGGGAATACAGATACGCAGTATTTT
CASSPTSGNTDTQYF
>NA|TRBJ2-7|TRBD1|TRBV18
TGTGCCAGCTCACGGGACAGGGGCGGACTCTACGAGCAGTACTTC
CASSRDRGGLYEQYF
>NA|TRBJ2-2|NA|TRBV21-1
TGTGCCAGCAGCATAAGGTACACCGGGGAGCTGTTTTTT
CASSIRYTGELFF
>NA|TRBJ2-1|TRBD2|TRBV5-4
TGTGCCAGCAGCCTGGGACTAGCGGGGGGTAGGAATGAGCAGTTCTTC
CASSLGLAGGRNEQFF
>NA|TRBJ2-7|TRBD2|TRBV28
TGTGCCAGCAGTCCCGGACTAGCGGGAGGGACCTACGAGCAGTACTTC
CASSPGLAGGTYEQYF
>NA|TRBJ2-5|TRBD2|TRBV27
TGTGCCAGCAGCCCTCGACTAGCGGGGCGAGTCCAAGAGACCCAGTACTTC
CASSPRLAGRVQETQYF
>NA|TRBJ1-6|TRBD1|TRBV28
TGTGCCAGCAGTTACGTCCAGGGGGGGTCACCCCTCCACTTT
CASSYVQGGSPLHF
>once|TRBJ1-1|TRBD1|TRBV10-3
TGTGCCATTGCGGGACAGGGAGCGAACACTGAAGCTTTCTTT
CAIAGQGANTEAFF
>once|TRBJ2-2|TRBD1|TRBV11-3
TGTGCCAGCAGCCCCGCCGGGACAGAGAACACCGGGGAGCTGTTTTTT
CASSPAGTENTGELFF
>once|TRBJ2-7|TRBD1|TRBV5-1
TGCGCCAGCAGACAAGGACTGGGACAGGGCTACGAGCAGTACTTC
CASRQGLGQGYEQYF
>NA|TRBJ2-7|NA|TRBV5-6
TGTGCCAGCAGTGAGAGGAAATGGTATTCGATGGACGAGCAGTACTTC
CASSERKWYSMDEQYF
>NA|TRBJ2-1|TRBD1|TRBV2
TGTGCCAGCAGCCGGGACAGGGATCAACCGGGGGGGTTCTTC
CASSRDRDQPGGFF
>NA|TRBJ2-1|NA|TRBV10-3
TGTGCCATCAGTGAGTCAGGCCAGGGCGACTCCATAATCTTC
CAISESGQGDSIIF
>NA|TRBJ2-1|NA|TRBV7-9
TGTGCCAGCAGTTCAAACAATGAGCAGTTCTTC
CASSSNNEQFF
>NA|TRBJ2-7|NA|TRBV30
TGTGCCTGGAGATCGGACTACGAGCAGTACTTC
CAWRSDYEQYF
>NA|TRBJ1-1|NA|TRBV10-3
TGTGCCATCAGTGAGCTAGACAGGAGTACTGAAGCTTTCTTT
CAISELDRSTEAFF